The present entry profiles one T cell receptor beta chain with its context. This sample is drawn from a study of blood T cell repertoires in COVID-19. Study-wide background: Some COVID-19 samples were acute and others convalescent; all came from the United States, Italy and Spain. From T cells, B-cell-depleted T cells, or PBMCs came the material, which was cDNA or gDNA.

Trimming at V came to 4 bases and at J to 1 base, leaving 3 bases not matched to a gene. CDR3 length: 16 residues. Germline CDR1 reads KGHSH; CDR2 reads LQKENI. Per the original methods: Reference gene primers were amplified, and this amplification served to estimate nucleated cell counts. Sequencing used immunoSEQ multiplex PCR; TCRdb keeps in-frame clones, though not all of them. That table is the source of V, J and clone size, and D and trimming were worked out from the DNA. In the table there are some 170,000 clones, about 79% of which are singletons. This sequence joins TRBV18 and TRBJ2-3, with 12 bases fitting TRBD2. The sample consisted of peripheral blood. The source of this sequence is a woman in her sixties or seventies with acute or convalescent COVID-19. CDR3 amino acids: CASSRGTSGRTDTQYF. Written as DNA, the CDR3 is TGTGCCAGCTCACGTGGGACTAGCGGGCGCACAGATACGCAGTATTTT.